Reported below is one T cell receptor (beta chain). Germline V gene lookup returns CDR1 SGHTA and CDR2 FQGNSA. The V end was cut by 3 bases, the J end by 4 bases, with 12 bases between. The CDR3 covers 14 residues. This sample was included in a study of blood T cell repertoires in COVID-19. Sequencing used immunoSEQ multiplex PCR; TCRdb keeps in-frame clones, though not all of them. The sample has over 250,000 clones, 87% seen once. The sequenced sample was PBMCs or T cells enriched from blood (not recorded which). The V gene is TRBV7-2, the J gene TRBJ2-5; D is perhaps TRBD1 (6 bases). The clonotype comes from a woman under 30 who had recovered from COVID-19. The CDR3: CASSFWGRGETQYF. CDR3 nucleotides: TGTGCCAGCAGCTTTTGGGGGCGAGGAGAGACCCAGTACTTC.